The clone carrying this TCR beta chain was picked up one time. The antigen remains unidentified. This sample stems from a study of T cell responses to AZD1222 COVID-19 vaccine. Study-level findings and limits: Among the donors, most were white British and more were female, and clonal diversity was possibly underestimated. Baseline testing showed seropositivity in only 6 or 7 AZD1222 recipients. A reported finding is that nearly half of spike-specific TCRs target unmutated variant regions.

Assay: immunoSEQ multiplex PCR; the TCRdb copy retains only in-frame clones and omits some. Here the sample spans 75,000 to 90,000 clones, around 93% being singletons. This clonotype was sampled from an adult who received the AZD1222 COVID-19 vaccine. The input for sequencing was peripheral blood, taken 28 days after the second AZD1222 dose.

The CDR3 sequence is CASSLTLAETQYF. The DNA for the CDR3 is TGTGCCAGCAGCCTTACACTAGCAGAGACCCAGTACTTC. The chain couples TRBV5-6 to TRBJ2-5; a weak D match, TRBD2 (6 bases). The CDR3 extends over 13 amino acids. Germline loops: CDR1 SGHDT, CDR2 YYEEEE. Trimming stripped 4 bases from V and 4 bases from J, with 11 bases between.